The subject of this entry is one T cell receptor (beta chain). This entry comes from a study of T cells in Graves' hyperthyroidism and ophthalmopathy. Reasons for excluding patients were uncontrolled infection, other autoimmune disease, pregnancy or lactation. Researchers amplified the TCR beta CDR3 regions from RNA transcripts. First-round RT-PCR with HTBI primers amplified the TCR CDR3 region. In TCRdb, the multiplex PCR reads were re-called with MiXCR into one record per CDR3 protein. The sample holds roughly 530,000 distinct CDR3 sequences, approximately 17% seen once. The length of the CDR3 is 15 residues. V was clipped by 0 bases and J by 3 bases, with 9 bases between them. Looked up from germline, CDR1 is MGHRA and CDR2 is YSYEKL.

This receptor was identified in a woman aged 18-29 years with Graves' ophthalmopathy. This chain uses TRBV4-1 with TRBJ1-5; no firm D call. What was sequenced was blood. This chain's CDR3 is CASSQETPLNQPQHF. The CDR3 coding sequence is TGCGCCAGCAGCCAAGAGACACCTCTCAATCAGCCCCAGCATTTT.